The sequence of this T cell receptor (beta chain) was determined in a study of cytomegalovirus exposure and HLA in healthy donors. To note about this clone: Its matching antigen is unknown.

CDR3 length: 15 residues. Germline CDR1 and CDR2: MNHNS and SASEGT. V dropped 6 bases and J dropped 3 bases, with 12 bases sitting between them. Vbeta (60) and Jbeta (13) primers were used in the PCR. TCRdb's table, derived via immunoSEQ multiplex PCR, lists solely in-frame clones and lacks some. The data show about 160,000 clones, roughly four fifths seen once. Study-level results: One cluster of highly shared sequence variants probably arose as a sequencing artifact.

The receptor was derived from a man in his fifties or sixties in good health and CMV-seronegative. This chain uses TRBV6-1 with TRBJ1-6; D possibly corresponds to TRBD1 (6 bases). The sequenced material came from PBMCs. In nucleotides, the CDR3 is TGTGCCAGCAGCAGGGGAATCCTCTATAATTCACCCCTCCACTTT. Encoded protein: CASSRGILYNSPLHF.